This passage covers 23 T cell receptor beta chains from one sample sequenced in a study of cytomegalovirus exposure and HLA in healthy donors. Produced via immunoSEQ multiplex PCR; TCRdb's table is partial and in-frame only. Of fewer than 120,000 clones detected, roughly nine tenths appear once; the ten largest clones hold under 2%. Sequencing was carried out using PBMCs. The receptors were sampled from a woman younger than 30 in good health and CMV-seronegative.

V gene TRBV9 combines with J gene TRBJ2-5; a possible D gene is TRBD2 (5 bases). V shed 0 bases and J shed 2 bases, with 8 bases lying between them. CDR1 and CDR2 from the germline V gene are SGDLS and YYNGEE. This CDR3 has 14 amino acids. The CDR3: CASSVGRSQETQYF. The CDR3 DNA reads as TGTGCCAGCAGCGTAGGGAGGAGTCAAGAGACCCAGTACTTC. The variable domain in full, with the rest retrieved from reference TRBV9 and TRBJ2-5, is DSGVTQTPKHLITATGQRVTLRCSPRSGDLSVYWYQQSLDQGLQFLIQYYNGEERAKGNILERFSAQQFPDLHSELNLSSLELGDSALYFCASSVGRSQETQYFGPGTRLLVL.

The gene calls are TRBV15 and TRBJ1-4, with TRBD1 matching over 9 bases. Trimming removed 0 bases from V and 4 bases from J; junction bases left unmatched: 3. CDR3 length: 16 residues. Germline V gene lookup returns CDR1 LNHNV and CDR2 YYDKDF (reference sequence). The CDR3 bases are TGTGCCACCAGCAGAGACCGGACAGGGGTTAATGAAAAACTGTTTTTT. Protein sequence: CATSRDRTGVNEKLFF.

This CDR3 is CASSSGLTEAFF. The DNA for the CDR3 is TGTGCCAGCAGTTCAGGGCTCACTGAAGCTTTCTTT. V gene TRBV6-5 combines with J gene TRBJ1-1, with D maybe TRBD1 (5 bases). The CDR3 has 12 residues. V was trimmed by 4 bases and J by 4 bases, leaving 7 bases between them. The germline V gene encodes CDR1 MNHEY and CDR2 SVGAGI.

This chain connects TRBV9 to TRBJ2-3; 8 nucleotides match TRBD1. The V and J ends lost 3 bases and 5 bases, in that order; junction bases with no gene match: 5. The CDR3 extends over 14 amino acids. Germline CDR1 and CDR2: SGDLS and YYNGEE. CDR3 nucleotide sequence: TGTGCCAGCAGCGGGCTCACAGGGGGAGATACGCAGTATTTT. It is translated as CASSGLTGGDTQYF.

The chain carries TRBV30 and TRBJ2-2; a possible D gene is TRBD2 (7 bases). CDR1 is GTSNPN and CDR2 is SVGIG in the germline V gene (reference sequence). Trimming shortened V by 2 bases and J by 6 bases, and 16 bases separated the two germline ends. The CDR3 runs 15 residues. CDR3 bases: TGTGCCTGGAGTAATGGGGGGGCCGTTGCCGGGGAGCTGTTTTTT. Amino acids: CAWSNGGAVAGELFF.

The gene calls are TRBV11-2 and TRBJ2-1; a possible D gene is TRBD1 (5 bases). Looked up from germline, CDR1 is SGHAT and CDR2 is FQNNGV. CDR3 size: 14 residues. V was cut by 1 base and J by 5 bases, with 9 bases left in between. CDR3 nucleotides: TGTGCCAGCAGCTTAGTACAGGCCCACAATGAGCAGTTCTTC. Its translation is CASSLVQAHNEQFF.

The chain links TRBV4-3 to TRBJ1-1, with D unresolved. The V end was cut by 0 bases, the J end by 1 base, with 6 bases between. The germline CDR1 and CDR2 sequences are LGHNA and YSLEER. CDR3 length: 14 residues. The CDR3 loop reads CASSQDFGNTEAFF. The CDR3, as DNA: TGCGCCAGCAGCCAAGATTTCGGGAACACTGAAGCTTTCTTT.

This chain links TRBV15 with TRBJ2-1; 10 bases align to TRBD2. V shed 1 base, J shed 2 bases, and the junction held 2 bases outside the gene matches. The CDR3 has 16 residues. Per germline, CDR1 LNHNV and CDR2 YYDKDF (reference sequence). The CDR3 is CATSRASGSAYNEQFF. CDR3 nucleotide sequence: TGTGCCACCAGCAGAGCTAGCGGGAGTGCCTACAATGAGCAGTTCTTC.

DNA of the CDR3: TGTGCCAGTAGTATAGTAGCCGCCGTCGTACGCACAGATACGCAGTATTTT. This encodes CASSIVAAVVRTDTQYF. The chain carries TRBV19 and TRBJ2-3; D unresolved. The CDR3 totals 17 residues. From germline, CDR1 is LNHDA and CDR2 SQIVND (reference sequence). V was clipped by 1 base and J by 1 base, with 15 bases between them.

The chain recombines TRBV29-1 with TRBJ1-2; TRBD1 agrees at 7 bases. The V gene end was trimmed by 7 bases and the J gene end by 5 bases; junction bases not matched to a gene: 16. The CDR3 loop spans 15 amino acids. The germline V gene has CDR1 SQVTM and CDR2 ANQGSEA. In DNA, the CDR3 is TGCAGCGCTACCCCCGGACAGGCCAGTAGGTATGGCTACACCTTC. Amino acid sequence: CSATPGQASRYGYTF.

The V and J genes are TRBV5-1 and TRBJ2-5, with D possibly being TRBD2 (5 bases). V lost 0 bases, J lost 3 bases, and 12 bases lay in between. Germline V CDR1 and CDR2: SGHRS, YFSETQ. This CDR3 is built from 15 residues. CDR3 coding DNA: TGCGCCAGCAGCTTGGTGGGGTCGGGAAAAGAGACCCAGTACTTC. This gives the protein CASSLVGSGKETQYF.

V gene TRBV10-1 combines with J gene TRBJ1-3; no clear D. The V and J ends lost 3 bases and 2 bases respectively, with 8 bases between them. This CDR3 spans 14 amino acids. Germline V CDR1 and CDR2: WNHNN, SYGVQD (reference sequence). The CDR3 here is CASSEQPTGNTIYF. DNA for the CDR3: TGCGCCAGCAGTGAACAGCCTACTGGAAACACCATATATTTT.

The chain has TRBV6-6 and TRBJ1-1, with 7 bases that match TRBD1. The CDR3 contains 14 residues. Germline V CDR1 and CDR2: MNHNY, SVGAGI (reference sequence). With V trimmed by 6 bases and J by 0 bases, 4 bases remained unmatched. CDR3 DNA: TGTGCCAGCAGAACAGGGGTGTTGAACACTGAAGCTTTCTTT. The encoded protein is CASRTGVLNTEAFF.

This clone was detected a few times. This rearrangement joins TRBV5-1 to TRBJ2-7, with 7 positions matching TRBD1. The junction had 14 bases not matched to a gene; V was cut back by 7 bases and J by 7 bases. The CDR3 is 14 amino acids. Per the germline V gene, CDR1 is SGHRS and CDR2 is YFSETQ. The DNA for the CDR3 is TGCGCCAGCGGTCGGACAGGACCGAATGGGGAGCAGTACTTC. This encodes CASGRTGPNGEQYF.

This chain links TRBV9 with TRBJ1-3; the match to TRBD1 covers 9 bases. After removal of 4 bases from V and 3 bases from J, the junction contained 8 bases not matched to a gene. Germline CDR1 and CDR2: SGDLS and YYNGEE. The CDR3 loop spans 16 amino acids. CDR3 region: CASSTRQGEGGNTIYF. CDR3 in DNA: TGTGCCAGCAGCACCCGACAGGGGGAAGGTGGAAACACCATATATTTT.

The chain employs TRBV10-1 and TRBJ1-1; possibly TRBD1 for D (5 bases). V gave up 1 base and J gave up 4 bases, with 10 bases separating them. Germline CDR1 is WNHNN and CDR2 is SYGVQD (reference sequence). This CDR3 has 14 amino acids. In nucleotides, the CDR3 is TGCGCCAGCAGTGAGTGGCAGGGTTCCACTGAAGCTTTCTTT. Translation: CASSEWQGSTEAFF.

This clone was seen only once. This rearrangement joins TRBV7-3 to TRBJ1-1; D possibly corresponds to TRBD1 (6 bases). This CDR3 is built from 13 residues. In germline, CDR1 is SGHTA, CDR2 FQGTGA. Trimming took off 5 bases at V and 1 base at J, with 8 bases between the two ends. The CDR3 sequence is CASSKTGNTEAFF. The CDR3 nucleotides are TGTGCCAGCAGCAAGACAGGGAACACTGAAGCTTTCTTT.

The CDR3 sequence: CASIRDTKNTEAFF. The CDR3 DNA sequence: TGTGCCTCAATAAGGGACACTAAAAACACTGAAGCTTTCTTT. This chain uses TRBV4-2 with TRBJ1-1, with TRBD1 as a possible D gene (6 bases). The CDR3 is made up of 14 amino acids. Germline CDR1 LGHNA, CDR2 YNFKEQ. V lost 11 bases and J 2 bases, leaving 18 bases between the germline ends.

The V and J genes are TRBV2 and TRBJ2-3, with 10 positions matching TRBD2. Germline loops: CDR1 SNHLY, CDR2 FYNNEI. Germline trimming cut 3 bases from V and 7 bases from J; bases unmatched to any gene: 10. The CDR3 totals 16 residues. The CDR3 DNA is TGTGCCAGCAGTGATATGGCTAGCGGGAGTAGGAATACGCAGTATTTT. Its protein product is CASSDMASGSRNTQYF.

V gene TRBV27 combines with J gene TRBJ1-6, with 10 bases identical to TRBD1. The CDR3 extends over 16 amino acids. CDR1 and CDR2 from the germline V gene are MNHEY and SMNVEV (reference sequence). Losses at the gene ends were 1 base for V and 10 bases for J; bases not matched to a gene: 7. The DNA for the CDR3 is TGTGCCAGCAGTTTATTTGGTGGGACAGGGGAATCACCCCTCCACTTT. Translated: CASSLFGGTGESPLHF.

This chain links TRBV29-1 with TRBJ1-6; 8 bases line up with TRBD1. The CDR3 consists of 12 residues. Germline trimming cut 3 bases from V and 14 bases from J; bases unmatched to any gene: 6. Germline CDR1 reads SQVTM; CDR2 reads ANQGSEA. The CDR3 reads CSVEDRDLTLHF. DNA of the CDR3: TGCAGCGTTGAGGACAGGGACCTCACCCTCCACTTT.

V usage is TRBV6-4 and J usage is TRBJ2-6; 11 bases are a match to TRBD1. The CDR3 contains 19 residues. The V and J ends lost 7 bases and 0 bases, in that order; junction bases with no gene match: 11. CDR1 is MRHNA, CDR2 SNTAGT, per germline. CDR3 nucleotide sequence: TGTGCCAGCATGAAGAGCCGGGACAGGGGGAGCTCTGGGGCCAACGTCCTGACTTTC. Protein: CASMKSRDRGSSGANVLTF.

The CDR3 loop reads CASSPGDREMSGYTF. The CDR3 DNA reads TGTGCCAGCAGTCCAGGGGACAGGGAAATGAGTGGCTACACCTTC. The chain is built from TRBV28 and TRBJ1-2; TRBD1 aligns across 9 bases. CDR1 is MDHEN and CDR2 is SYDVKM in the germline V gene. V was pared by 5 bases and J by 7 bases, with 11 bases of the junction left unmatched. The CDR3 sequence is 15 residues long.